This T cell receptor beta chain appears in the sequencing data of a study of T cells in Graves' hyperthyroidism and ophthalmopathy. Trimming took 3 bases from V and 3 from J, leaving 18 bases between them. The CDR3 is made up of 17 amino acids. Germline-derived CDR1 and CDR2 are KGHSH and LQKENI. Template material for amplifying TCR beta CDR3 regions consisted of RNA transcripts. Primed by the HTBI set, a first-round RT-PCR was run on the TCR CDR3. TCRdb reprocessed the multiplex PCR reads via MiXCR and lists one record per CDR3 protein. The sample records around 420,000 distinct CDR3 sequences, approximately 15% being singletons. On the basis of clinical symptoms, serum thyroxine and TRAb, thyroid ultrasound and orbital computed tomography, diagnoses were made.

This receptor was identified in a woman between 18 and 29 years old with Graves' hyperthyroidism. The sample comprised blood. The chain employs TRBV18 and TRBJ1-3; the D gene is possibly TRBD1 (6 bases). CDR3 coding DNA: TGTGCCAGCTCACCCCAGGGCGGGGGCGCAATTGGAAACACCATATATTTT. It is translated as CASSPQGGGAIGNTIYF.